This T cell receptor (beta chain) was found in a study of blood T cell repertoires in COVID-19. Study-wide context: T cells, B-cell-depleted T cells, or PBMCs supplied cDNA or gDNA.

Those enrolled, adults aged about 18 to 89 years, came from some 25 US areas. Authors' analysis steps: Scientists estimated how many nucleated cells there were by amplifying reference gene primers. Libraries were prepared by immunoSEQ multiplex PCR; TCRdb keeps only in-frame clonotypes and omits some of them. V and J calls and clone size follow that table, whereas D and trimming were derived from the DNA. The sample has fewer than 350,000 clones, about 90% seen once. Germline V lookup: CDR1 KGHSH, CDR2 LQKENI. The V end lost 6 bases, the J end lost 3 bases, and 15 bases lay between the germline ends. This CDR3 is 14 amino acids long.

The V and J genes are TRBV18 and TRBJ2-7, with D possibly being TRBD2 (6 bases). This sequence was found in a woman between 18 and 29 years old with acute COVID-19. The sequenced material came from PBMCs or T cells enriched from blood (not recorded which). The CDR3 DNA is TGTGCCAGCTCGCAAGGCGGGACCATCTACGAGCAGTACTTC. It translates to CASSQGGTIYEQYF.